What follows are 3 T cell receptor beta chains derived from one specimen sequenced in a study of tumor-infiltrating lymphocytes in primary liver carcinoma. Researchers generated TCR beta cDNA from roughly 500 ng of total RNA, relying on a constant-region primer. For TCR beta, libraries were produced by three nested multiplex PCR rounds using slightly modified ARM-PCR. Investigators reported that the first two PCR rounds, at 10 cycles each, used TRBV1-TRBV30 forward primers with a C-beta reverse primer. A single record per CDR3 protein comes from TCRdb applying MiXCR to the multiplex PCR reads. The table has under 200,000 distinct CDR3 sequences, around 85% seen once. Total RNA and DNA came together from approximately 20-30 mg of bulk tissue without cell sorting. Sequencing input: tumor tissue from primary liver carcinoma. All receptors come from a man aged 35 to 55 with primary liver carcinoma and hepatitis B virus infection.

Details on this clonotype: An end of the junction differs from the germline gene, which may be a read error. The chain couples TRBV11-3 to TRBJ2-2; D call uncertain. The CDR3 covers 14 residues. CDR1 SGHNT and CDR2 YENEEA come from the germline V gene. Written as DNA, the CDR3 is TGTGCCAGCAACTTAAACGCGAAAAACGGGGAGCTGTTTTTT. It yields the protein CASNLNAKNGELFF.

As regards this clonotype: Since a much larger clone is just one base distant, this may be a read error. This rearrangement joins TRBV7-9 to TRBJ1-4; maybe TRBD1 (5 bases). Trimming removed 4 bases at V and 5 bases at J, with 14 bases between. CDR1 is SEHNR and CDR2 is FQNEAQ in the germline V gene (reference sequence). This CDR3 is built from 15 residues. The CDR3 reads CASSSRGTLNEKLFF. The CDR3 nucleotides read TGTGCCAGCAGCTCGAGAGGGACGCTCAATGAAAAACTGTTTTTT.

This clonotype was recorded many times. The chain recombines TRBV29-1 with TRBJ2-7, with D perhaps TRBD1 or TRBD2 (5 bases each). This CDR3 has 12 amino acids. Per the germline V gene, CDR1 is SQVTM and CDR2 is ANQGSEA. Trimming took off 4 bases at V and 6 bases at J, with 13 bases between the two ends. CDR3: CSVGGGTGEQYF. The CDR3, as DNA: TGCAGCGTTGGGGGTGGGACCGGCGAGCAGTACTTC.